The 14 T cell receptor beta chains below were found in one sample sequenced in a study of T cells after somatic rescue of genetic block. Data came from immunoSEQ multiplex PCR; TCRdb stores just in-frame clones and leaves some out. The sample has 65,000 to 70,000 clones, 90% to 95% seen once. Sequencing was done on a sample of peripheral blood mononuclear cells (PBMCs). The receptors were gathered from a man aged 35-49 years.

The CDR3, as DNA: TGTGCCAGCAGCCCCGGGCCATTGAACACTGAAGCTTTCTTT. Its translation is CASSPGPLNTEAFF. The chain joins TRBV5-6 to TRBJ1-1; D gene unclear. The germline gives CDR1 SGHDT, CDR2 YYEEEE. V was clipped by 4 bases and J by 0 bases, with 10 bases between them. CDR3 length equals 14 residues.

This chain uses TRBV7-9 with TRBJ2-5; perhaps D is TRBD1 or TRBD2 (5 bases each). CDR1 SEHNR and CDR2 FQNEAQ come from the germline V gene (reference sequence). The CDR3 contains 12 residues. V gave up 3 bases and J gave up 3 bases, with 5 bases separating them. The DNA of the CDR3 is TGTGCCAGCAGCTTGGGGGAAGAGACCCAGTACTTC. This sequence encodes CASSLGEETQYF. Filled out from reference TRBV7-9 and TRBJ2-5, the complete variable domain reads DTGVSQNPRHKITKRGQNVTFRCDPISEHNRLYWYRQTLGQGPEFLTYFQNEAQLEKSRLLSDRFSAERPKGSFSTLEIQRTEQGDSAMYLCASSLGEETQYFGPGTRLLVL.

This chain links TRBV7-2 with TRBJ2-7; TRBD2 matches 13 bases. The length of the CDR3 is 14 residues. Germline V gives CDR1 SGHTA, CDR2 FQGNSA. Trimming at V came to 4 bases and at J to 3 bases, leaving 0 bases not matched to a gene. The CDR3 DNA reads as TGTGCCAGCAGCTGGACTAGCGGGAGCTACGAGCAGTACTTC. This codes for CASSWTSGSYEQYF.

This clone appeared a few times. The gene calls are TRBV7-9 and TRBJ2-5; weak D call: TRBD2 (6 bases). V was clipped by 2 bases and J by 4 bases, with 11 bases between them. Per the germline V gene, CDR1 is SEHNR and CDR2 is FQNEAQ (reference sequence). The CDR3 totals 14 residues. For the CDR3, the DNA is TGTGCCAGCAGCTTATCAGTGGGGGGAGAGACCCAGTACTTC. Protein product: CASSLSVGGETQYF.

This sequence joins TRBV4-3 and TRBJ2-1; D may correspond to TRBD1 or TRBD2 (5 bases each). The CDR3 is made up of 16 amino acids. V shed 1 base and J shed 0 bases, with 10 bases lying between them. From germline, CDR1 is LGHNA and CDR2 YSLEER. As DNA, the CDR3 is TGCGCCAGCAGCCAAGGGGGACGACCCTCCTACAATGAGCAGTTCTTC. Translating it yields CASSQGGRPSYNEQFF.

This clone was counted a single time. The chain is built from TRBV11-2 and TRBJ2-1; weak D call: TRBD1 (6 bases). Germline loops: CDR1 SGHAT, CDR2 FQNNGV. There are 14 residues in the CDR3. Deletions cut 1 base from V and 4 bases from J, with 8 bases between. DNA for the CDR3: TGTGCCAGCAGCTTAGTCAGGGGTTACAATGAGCAGTTCTTC. Amino acid sequence: CASSLVRGYNEQFF.

The CDR3 DNA reads as TGTGCCAGCAGAACTTACAGGGGCTCTGGAAACACCATATATTTT. It translates to CASRTYRGSGNTIYF. The gene calls are TRBV11-2 and TRBJ1-3; TRBD1 matches 7 bases. Per germline, CDR1 SGHAT and CDR2 FQNNGV. Trimming removed 6 bases from V and 0 bases from J; junction bases left unmatched: 5. The CDR3 consists of 15 residues.

The chain uses TRBV25-1 and TRBJ1-1, with D possibly TRBD1 on 6 matching bases. Germline CDR1 and CDR2: MGHDK and SYGVNS. Trimming cost V 2 bases and J 2 bases, with 9 bases left between them. This CDR3 region has 14 residues. The CDR3 here is CASSEDRLNTEAFF. The CDR3 DNA sequence: TGTGCCAGCAGTGAAGACAGGCTTAACACTGAAGCTTTCTTT.

This chain connects TRBV10-3 to TRBJ1-1, with a possible D match to TRBD1 (5 bases). V lost 6 bases to trimming and J lost 0 bases, with 8 bases between them. The CDR3 runs 13 residues. Germline-derived CDR1 and CDR2 are ENHRY and SYGVKD. In DNA, the CDR3 is TGTGCCATCAGGGACACCATGAACACTGAAGCTTTCTTT. Protein: CAIRDTMNTEAFF.

The rearrangement links TRBV28 to TRBJ1-3; unclear D gene. V was pared by 6 bases and J by 0 bases, with 15 bases between. From germline, CDR1 is MDHEN and CDR2 SYDVKM. The CDR3 contains 16 residues. The CDR3 DNA reads TGTGCCAGCAGCTCCCCGGACTCGATCTCTGGAAACACCATATATTTT. It specifies CASSSPDSISGNTIYF. Looking up the rest from reference TRBV28 and TRBJ1-3 gives the full variable domain: DVKVTQSSRYLVKRTGEKVFLECVQDMDHENMFWYRQDPGLGLRLIYFSYDVKMKEKGDIPEGYSVSREKKERFSLILESASTNQTSMYLCASSSPDSISGNTIYFGEGSWLTVV.

This chain uses TRBV28 with TRBJ2-5; no firm D call. The CDR3 runs 13 residues. Per germline, CDR1 MDHEN and CDR2 SYDVKM. Deletions cut 6 bases from V and 5 bases from J, with 13 bases between. The CDR3 protein is CASSLGSLETQYF. The CDR3, as DNA: TGTGCCAGCAGCCTAGGAAGTTTGGAGACCCAGTACTTC.

This chain links TRBV19 with TRBJ2-7, with a weak D call TRBD1 (5 bases). This CDR3 comprises 15 residues. The V end lost 3 bases, the J end lost 0 bases, and 12 bases lay between the germline ends. Germline V gene data show CDR1 as LNHDA and CDR2 as SQIVND (reference sequence). DNA for the CDR3: TGTGCCAGTAGTATTGGTCAGGGTTTCTCCTACGAGCAGTACTTC. Its protein is CASSIGQGFSYEQYF.

The chain recombines TRBV10-3 with TRBJ2-5; TRBD1 matches 7 bases. Germline-derived CDR1 and CDR2 are ENHRY and SYGVKD. Trimming took 0 bases from V and 6 from J; bases not matched to a gene: 4. The CDR3 sequence is 14 residues long. Here the CDR3 reads CAISESTGRQTQYF. The CDR3 region has the DNA TGTGCCATCAGTGAGTCGACAGGGAGACAGACCCAGTACTTC.

The chain uses TRBV10-1 and TRBJ2-7, with TRBD2 matching 8 bases. Germline V gene lookup returns CDR1 WNHNN and CDR2 SYGVQD (reference sequence). CDR3 length equals 16 residues. V lost 2 bases, J lost 6 bases, and 12 bases stayed unmatched. CDR3 nucleotide sequence: TGCGCCAGCAGTGAGGAGGTGGCGGGGGGTCGGGGCGAGCAGTACTTC. Protein: CASSEEVAGGRGEQYF.